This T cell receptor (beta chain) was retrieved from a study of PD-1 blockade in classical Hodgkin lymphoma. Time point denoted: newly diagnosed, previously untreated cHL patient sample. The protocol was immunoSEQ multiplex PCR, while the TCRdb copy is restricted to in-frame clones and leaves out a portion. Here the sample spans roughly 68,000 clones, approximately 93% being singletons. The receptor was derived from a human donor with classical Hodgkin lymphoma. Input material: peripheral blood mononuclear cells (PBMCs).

CDR3 region: CASSLEGRNTGELFF. CDR3 in DNA: TGTGCCAGTAGTCTCGAGGGGCGTAACACCGGGGAGCTGTTTTTT. The chain links TRBV19 to TRBJ2-2, with D perhaps being TRBD1 or TRBD2 (5 bases each). The CDR3 is 15 amino acids. Germline V CDR1 and CDR2: LNHDA, SQIVND (reference sequence). Trimming pared 5 bases from V and 2 bases from J, leaving 12 bases between.